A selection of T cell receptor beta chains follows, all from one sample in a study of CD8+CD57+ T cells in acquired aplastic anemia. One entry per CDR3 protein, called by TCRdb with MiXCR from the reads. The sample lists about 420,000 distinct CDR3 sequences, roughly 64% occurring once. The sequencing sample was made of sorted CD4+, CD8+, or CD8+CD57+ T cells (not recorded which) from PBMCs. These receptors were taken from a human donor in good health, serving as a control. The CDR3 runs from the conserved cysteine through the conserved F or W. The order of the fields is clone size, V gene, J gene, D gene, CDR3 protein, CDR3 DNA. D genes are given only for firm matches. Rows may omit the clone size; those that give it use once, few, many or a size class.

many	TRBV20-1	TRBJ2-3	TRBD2	CSAGRLAGGQEDTQYF	TGCAGTGCTGGGCGACTAGCGGGGGGGCAGGAAGATACGCAGTATTTT
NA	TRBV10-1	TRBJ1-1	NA	CCSGAKGANTEAFF	TGCTGCAGCGGTGCCAAGGGAGCGAACACTGAAGCTTTCTTT
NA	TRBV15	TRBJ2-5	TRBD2	CATSSRAGGLQETQYF	TGCGCCACCAGCAGTAGGGCGGGAGGGCTACAAGAGACGCAGTACTTC
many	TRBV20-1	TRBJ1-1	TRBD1	CSASSGQGGFMNTEAFF	TGCAGTGCTTCCTCGGGACAGGGTGGCTTCATGAACACTGAAGCTTTCTTT
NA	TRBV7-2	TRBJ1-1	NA	CASSFRRDTDAFF	TGTGCCAGCAGCTTCCGACGGGACACTGATGCTTTCTTC
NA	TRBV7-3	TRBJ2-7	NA	CASSLSRTRRSYAQYF	TGTGCCAGCAGCTTGTCCAGGACAAGGCGCTCATACGCGCAGTACTTC
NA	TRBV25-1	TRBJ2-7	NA	CASSISALGVYEQYF	TGTGCCAGCAGTATTTCGGCATTGGGCGTCTACGAGCAGTACTTC
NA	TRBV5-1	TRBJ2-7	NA	CASSPRARGGEQYF	TGCGCCAGCAGCCCGCGGGCCAGGGGAGGCGAGCAGTACTTC
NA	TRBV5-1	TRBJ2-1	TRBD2	CASSLTWEGNEQFF	TGCGCCAGCAGCTTAACGTGGGAGGGTAATGAGCAGTTCTTC
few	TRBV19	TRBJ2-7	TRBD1	CASSWTGGIYEQYF	TGTGCCAGTAGCTGGACAGGGGGGATCTACGAGCAGTACTTC
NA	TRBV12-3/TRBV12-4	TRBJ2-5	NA	CAIRSPMQGLETQYF	TGTGCCATCAGATCGCCGATGCAGGGTTTGGAGACCCAGTACTTC
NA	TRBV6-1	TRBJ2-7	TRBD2	CASSEEAGGSYEQYF	TGTGCCAGCAGTGAAGAGGCGGGAGGCTCCTACGAGCAGTACTTC
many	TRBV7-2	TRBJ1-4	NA	CASSSRRATNEKLFF	TGTGCCAGCAGTAGTCGGAGAGCAACTAATGAAAAACTGTTTTTT
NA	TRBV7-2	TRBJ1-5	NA	CASSIASTPLYQHF	TGTGCCAGCAGCATAGCGTCCACACCCCTGTACCAGCATTTT
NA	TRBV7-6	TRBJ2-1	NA	CASSYSSHNEQFF	TGTGCCAGCAGCTACAGTTCCCACAATGAGCAGTTCTTC
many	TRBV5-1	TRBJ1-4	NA	CASSRQPTNEKLFF	TGCGCCAGCAGCCGACAGCCAACTAATGAAAAACTGTTTTTT
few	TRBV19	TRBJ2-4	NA	CASRSTVRTPGNIQYF	TGTGCCAGTAGATCTACCGTCAGGACTCCAGGAAACATTCAGTACTTC
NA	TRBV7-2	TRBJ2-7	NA	CASSQPGNTINFGQYF	TGCGCCAGCAGCCAACCAGGAAACACCATAAATTTTGGACAGTACTTC
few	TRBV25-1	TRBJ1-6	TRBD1	CASSESGQGANNSPLHF	TGTGCCAGCAGTGAGTCGGGACAGGGGGCAAATAATTCACCCCTCCACTTT
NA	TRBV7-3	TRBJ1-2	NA	CASSSSGLGVYEQF	TGTGCCAGCAGCTCATCCGGTCTCGGTGTATACGAGCAGTTC
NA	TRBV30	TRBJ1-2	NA	CAWSIYTGSYGYTF	TGTGCCTGGAGTATATATACAGGATCCTATGGCTACACCTTC
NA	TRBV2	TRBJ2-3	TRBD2	CASRTSGGGADTQYF	TGTGCCAGCAGGACTAGCGGGGGGGGGGCAGATACGCAGTATTTT
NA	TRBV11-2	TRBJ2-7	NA	CASSLSRGLDSYEQYF	TGTGCCAGCAGCTTAAGCCGGGGGCTGGACTCCTACGAGCAGTACTTC
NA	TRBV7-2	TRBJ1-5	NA	CASRADGGPNEKQF	TGTGCCAGCAGGGCAGATGGGGGGCCTAATGAAAAACAGTTT
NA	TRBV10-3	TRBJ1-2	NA	CAISEYGAGNYGYTF	TGTGCCATCAGTGAGTACGGAGCGGGGAACTATGGCTACACCTTC
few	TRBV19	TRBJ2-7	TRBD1	CASSRDRAGEQYF	TGTGCCAGTAGCCGGGACAGGGCGGGAGAGCAGTACTTC
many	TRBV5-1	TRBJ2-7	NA	CASSSRDTYEQYF	TGCGCCAGCAGCTCCCGTGACACGTACGAGCAGTACTTC
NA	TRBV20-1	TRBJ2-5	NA	CSAGHWRRDSQYF	TGCAGTGCTGGACACTGGAGGAGGGACTCCCAGTACTTC
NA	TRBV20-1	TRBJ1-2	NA	CSANGRVVDDGYTF	TGCAGTGCTAACGGACGGGTTGTGGATGATGGCTACACCTTC
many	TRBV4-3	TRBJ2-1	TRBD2	CASSNGLAGGSYNERFF	TGCGCCAGCAGCAACGGACTAGCGGGGGGTTCCTACAATGAGCGGTTCTTC
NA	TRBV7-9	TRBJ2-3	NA	CASSANRAPLDTEYF	TGTGCCAGCAGCGCGAACCGGGCCCCACTTGATACGGAGTATTTT
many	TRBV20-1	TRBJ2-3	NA	CSARPEPTDTQYF	TGCAGTGCTAGGCCAGAGCCGACAGATACGCAGTATTTT
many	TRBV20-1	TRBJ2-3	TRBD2	CSAGVSGGAIDTQYF	TGCAGTGCTGGAGTTAGCGGGGGGGCCATAGATACGCAGTATTTT
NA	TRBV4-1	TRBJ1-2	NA	CASSHPGSYYGYTF	TGTGCCAGCAGTCACCCAGGGTCGTACTATGGCTACACCTTC
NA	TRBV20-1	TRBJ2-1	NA	CSANQGGSSYNEQFF	TGCAGTGCTAATCAGGGGGGGAGCTCCTACAATGAGCAGTTCTTC
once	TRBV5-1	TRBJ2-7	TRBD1	CASSLEGQGGYEQYF	TGCGCCAGCAGCCTAGAAGGACAGGGCGGCTACGAGCAGTACTTC
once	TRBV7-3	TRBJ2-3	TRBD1	CASSTGTGTGWSDTQYF	TGTGCCAGCAGCACAGGGACCGGGACAGGGTGGTCAGATACGCAGTATTTT
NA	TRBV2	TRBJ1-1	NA	CASRGEGLTNTEAFF	TGTGCCAGCAGGGGGGAAGGACTTACGAACACTGAAGCTTTCTTT
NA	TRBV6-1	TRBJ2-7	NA	CASSYSTLRFPYEQYF	TGTGCCAGCAGTTACTCGACGCTCAGGTTCCCCTACGAGCAGTACTTC
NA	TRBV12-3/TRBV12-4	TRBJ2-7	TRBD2	CASSSGGGPYEQYF	TGTGCCAGCAGTTCTGGCGGGGGGCCCTACGAGCAGTACTTC
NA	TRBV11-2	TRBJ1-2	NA	CASSMGVAGDGYTF	TGTGCCAGCAGCATGGGAGTAGCGGGGGATGGCTACACCTTC
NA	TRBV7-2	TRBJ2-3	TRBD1	CASNRQGMVETDTQYF	TGTGCCAGCAACCGACAGGGGATGGTAGAGACAGATACGCAGTATTTT
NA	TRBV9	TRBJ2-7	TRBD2	CASSLAPDAGGPEQYF	TGTGCCAGCAGCTTGGCGCCCGATGCGGGGGGGCCCGAGCAGTACTTC
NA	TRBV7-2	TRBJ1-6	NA	CASSLEGLNSHLPPLHF	TGTGCCAGCAGCTTAGAAGGGTTGAACTCACACCTCCCCCCCCTCCACTTT
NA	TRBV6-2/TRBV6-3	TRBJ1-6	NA	CASIQGAASSYNSPLHF	TGTGCCAGCATCCAAGGGGCGGCGAGCTCCTATAATTCACCCCTCCACTTT
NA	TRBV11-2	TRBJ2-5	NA	CASSLKGRKETQYF	TGTGCCAGCAGCTTAAAAGGGAGGAAAGAGACCCAGTACTTC
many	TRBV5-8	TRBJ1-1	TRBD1	CASSLDRGDTEAFF	TGTGCCAGCAGCTTGGACAGGGGGGACACTGAAGCTTTCTTT
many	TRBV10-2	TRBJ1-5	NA	CASSEPGGGQPQHF	TGCGCCAGCAGTGAGCCGGGGGGCGGTCAGCCCCAGCATTTT
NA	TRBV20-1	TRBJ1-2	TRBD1	CSAPTGGSYGYTF	TGCAGTGCTCCCACAGGGGGAAGCTATGGCTACACCTTC